The 14 T cell receptor beta chains reported below all come from one sample, sequenced in a study of post-analysis software for immune sequencing data (dated by TCRdb to 2013 to 2016). Study-wide conclusions, independent of this receptor: Patients showed significantly higher frequencies than controls for roughly five TRBV segments, among them TRBV5-6, TRBV5-1 and TRBV20-1.

Libraries were constructed by PCR. TCRdb names Illumina HiSeq 2500 as the instrument used. To reduce PCR and sequencing biases, unique molecular identifiers were built into the TCR beta cDNA libraries. TCRdb trimmed the raw reads at Q25, called clones with MiXCR and kept productive beta chains. For every CDR3 protein sequence, its rows merge into one entry that carries the most common genes and DNA. The sample table records some 690,000 distinct CDR3 sequences; 25% to 30% of these occur just once. The ten top clones hold approximately 0.6% of the sample. Antigens of these TCRs are unknown. Input material: blood. The receptors here all came from a girl aged 10-17 years with multiple sclerosis.

The chain links TRBV20-1 to TRBJ2-2; D ambiguous. V shed 3 bases and J shed 1 base, with 12 bases lying between them. The CDR3 consists of 15 residues. Germline V lookup: CDR1 DFQATT, CDR2 SNEGSKA (reference sequence). This CDR3 reads CSARRPGGNTGELFF. The CDR3 DNA reads TGCAGTGCTAGGCGCCCCGGCGGGAACACCGGGGAGCTGTTTTTT.

This chain connects TRBV6-5 to TRBJ1-1, with 8 positions matching TRBD1. Germline assignment: CDR1 MNHEY and CDR2 SVGAGI. CDR3 size: 17 residues. J lost 4 bases, V lost 1 base, and 11 bases had no gene match. The CDR3 loop reads CASSYFSGGLTRTEAFF. CDR3 nucleotide sequence: TGTGCCAGCAGTTACTTTTCAGGGGGCCTGACGCGCACTGAAGCTTTCTTT.

The V and J genes are TRBV28 and TRBJ1-1; D unresolved. CDR3 length: 15 amino acids. Trimming removed 10 bases from V and 0 bases from J, with 18 bases in between. Germline V gene lookup returns CDR1 MDHEN and CDR2 SYDVKM. CDR3 sequence (DNA): TGTGCCACCAAACGGTCGGACCGCTTGAACACTGAAGCTTTCTTT. It yields the protein CATKRSDRLNTEAFF.

A word on this clonotype: One junction end does not reproduce the germline sequence, and a read error may be involved. The chain joins TRBV7-2 to TRBJ2-2, with D perhaps given as TRBD1 or TRBD2 (5 bases each). The germline V gene has CDR1 SGHTA and CDR2 FQGNSA. This CDR3 is 13 amino acids long. This chain's CDR3 is CASSLAGGGELFF. The CDR3 nucleotides read TGTGCTAGCAGCTTAGCTGGGGGCGGGGAGCTGTTTTTT.

The rearrangement links TRBV7-2 to TRBJ2-1; no clear D gene. Germline values: CDR1 SGHTA, CDR2 FQGNSA. This CDR3 region has 12 residues. V was trimmed by 4 bases and J by 4 bases, leaving 5 bases between them. The chain's CDR3 is CASSWVYNEQFF. The CDR3 region has the DNA TGTGCCAGCAGCTGGGTTTACAATGAGCAGTTCTTC.

V and J are TRBV7-2 and TRBJ1-5; 7 bases align to TRBD1. This CDR3 is built from 15 residues. CDR1 is SGHTA and CDR2 is FQGNSA in the germline V gene. Losses at the gene ends were 3 bases for V and 7 bases for J; bases not matched to a gene: 9. This CDR3 reads CASSFRQGYGQPQHF. In nucleotides, the CDR3 is TGTGCCAGCAGCTTCAGACAGGGTTATGGACAGCCCCAGCATTTT.

V usage is TRBV27 and J usage is TRBJ2-1; the match to TRBD2 covers 9 bases. Germline V gene data show CDR1 as MNHEY and CDR2 as SMNVEV (reference sequence). V lost 1 base, J lost 9 bases, and 4 bases stayed unmatched. The CDR3 has 14 residues. CDR3 loop: CASSLLGLAGEQFF. The CDR3 nucleotides are TGTGCCAGCAGTTTATTGGGACTAGCCGGTGAGCAGTTCTTC.

This chain links TRBV28 with TRBJ2-1; TRBD2 matches 11 bases. Trimming removed 6 bases from V and 10 bases from J; junction bases left unmatched: 11. The CDR3 has 15 residues. Germline CDR1 MDHEN, CDR2 SYDVKM. The DNA of the CDR3 is TGTGCCAGCAGAGACCCACTAGCGGGAGCCTACGAGCAGTTCTTC. It yields the protein CASRDPLAGAYEQFF.

The rearrangement joins TRBV12-3 or TRBV12-4 to TRBJ2-3; either TRBD1 or TRBD2 may supply D (5 bases each). Trimming left V 3 bases short and J 2 bases short, with 15 bases between. This CDR3 spans 16 amino acids. CDR3 sequence: CASSFLGTLNTDTQYF. CDR3 sequence (DNA): TGTGCCAGCAGTTTCTTGGGGACCCTGAACACAGATACGCAGTATTTT.

For this clonotype: A much larger clone differs by one base, so this may be a read error. The chain links TRBV29-1 to TRBJ2-1, with D tentatively TRBD1 or TRBD2 (5 bases each). The germline V gene encodes CDR1 SQVTM and CDR2 ANQGSEA. The length of the CDR3 is 11 residues. V was cut by 4 bases and J by 14 bases, with 15 bases left in between. For the CDR3, the DNA is TGCAGCGTTGGAAGAGGGGACGGAGAGTTCTTC. Its translation is CSVGRGDGEFF.

This clonotype was recorded a few times. The J gene is TRBJ2-7, the V gene TRBV12-3 or TRBV12-4; TRBD2 might be the D (7 bases). This CDR3 is 15 amino acids long. With 7 bases removed from V and 6 bases from J, the gap between germline ends came to 22 bases. CDR3 loop: CASTSKWQGRVEQYF. Here the CDR3 DNA reads TGTGCCAGCACCTCCAAGTGGCAGGGGAGGGTCGAGCAGTACTTC.

A remark on this clonotype: At one boundary the junction diverges from the germline segment, which might be a read error. The J gene is TRBJ2-1, the V gene TRBV5-1, with D uncertain. Germline lookup yields CDR1 SGHRS and CDR2 YFSETQ. The CDR3 has 15 amino acids. CDR3 coding DNA: TGCGCCGGCAGCTCCGAGTCGAACTCCTACAATGAGCAGTTCTTC. It yields the protein CAGSSESNSYNEQFF.

This clonotype was picked up a small number of times. This chain uses TRBV5-6 with TRBJ1-5; the match to TRBD1 covers 8 bases. Per the germline V gene, CDR1 is SGHDT and CDR2 is YYEEEE. The CDR3 sequence is 16 residues long. V gave up 1 base and J gave up 6 bases; unmatched junction bases: 9. CDR3 residues: CASSLFGRGQGQPQHF. CDR3 DNA sequence: TGTGCCAGCAGCTTGTTCGGCAGGGGGCAAGGTCAGCCCCAGCATTTT. The variable domain in full, with the rest retrieved from reference TRBV5-6 and TRBJ1-5, is DAGVTQSPTHLIKTRGQQVTLRCSPKSGHDTVSWYQQALGQGPQFIFQYYEEEERQRGNFPDRFSGHQFPNYSSELNVNALLLGDSALYLCASSLFGRGQGQPQHFGDGTRLSIL.

The rearrangement links TRBV19 to TRBJ1-2, with D tentatively TRBD1 (5 bases). Germline V gene lookup returns CDR1 LNHDA and CDR2 SQIVND (reference sequence). With 0 bases removed from V and 6 bases from J, the gap between germline ends came to 14 bases. CDR3 length: 15 amino acids. The chain's CDR3 is CASSIDDGQMNGYTF. DNA for the CDR3: TGTGCCAGTAGTATAGATGATGGACAAATGAATGGCTACACCTTC.